Detailed here is one T cell receptor (beta chain). Its antigen is not known. The data are from a study of shared clonotypes between healthy human individuals. Study-level findings and limits: Owing to a small donor count, the genetic and exposure-history diversity represented was limited.

The V gene's germline CDR1 is MGHDK and CDR2 SYGVNS. This CDR3 comprises 15 residues. With 5 bases removed from V and 1 base from J, the gap between germline ends came to 13 bases. This table comes from immunoSEQ multiplex PCR, and its TCRdb copy is limited to in-frame clones, with some not included. The sample lists some 1 million clones, roughly 70% occurring once. The chain uses TRBV25-1 and TRBJ2-3; D is undetermined. This sequence was found in a man between 18 and 29 years old in good health. The specimen was memory CD4+ T cells sorted from blood. Subset reported: CD45RA-negative fraction. The CDR3 loop is CASSREGSGTDTQYF. The CDR3 DNA follows: TGTGCCAGCAGTCGAGAAGGATCGGGCACAGATACGCAGTATTTT.